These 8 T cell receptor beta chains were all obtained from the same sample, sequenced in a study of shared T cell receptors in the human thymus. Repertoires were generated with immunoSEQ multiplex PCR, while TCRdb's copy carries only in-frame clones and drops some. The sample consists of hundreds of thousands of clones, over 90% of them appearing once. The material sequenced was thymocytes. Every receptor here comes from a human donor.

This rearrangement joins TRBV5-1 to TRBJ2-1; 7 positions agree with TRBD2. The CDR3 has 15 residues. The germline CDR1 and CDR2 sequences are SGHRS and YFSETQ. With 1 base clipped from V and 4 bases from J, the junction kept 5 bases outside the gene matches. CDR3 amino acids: CASSLFLAAYNEQFF. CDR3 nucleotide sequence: TGCGCCAGCAGCTTGTTCCTAGCGGCTTACAATGAGCAGTTCTTC.

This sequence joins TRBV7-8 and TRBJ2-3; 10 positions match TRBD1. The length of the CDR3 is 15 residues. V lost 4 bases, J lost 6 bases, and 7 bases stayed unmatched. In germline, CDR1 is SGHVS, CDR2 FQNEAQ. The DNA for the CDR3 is TGTGCCAGCAGCTCAGGGACAGGGGACATCGATACGCAGTATTTT. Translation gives CASSSGTGDIDTQYF.

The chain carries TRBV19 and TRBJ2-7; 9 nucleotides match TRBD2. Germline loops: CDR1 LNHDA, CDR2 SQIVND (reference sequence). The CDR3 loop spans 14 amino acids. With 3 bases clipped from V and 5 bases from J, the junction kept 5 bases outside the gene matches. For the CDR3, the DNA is TGTGCCAGTAGTATGGGCGGGAGGGCGGACGAGCAGTACTTC. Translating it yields CASSMGGRADEQYF.

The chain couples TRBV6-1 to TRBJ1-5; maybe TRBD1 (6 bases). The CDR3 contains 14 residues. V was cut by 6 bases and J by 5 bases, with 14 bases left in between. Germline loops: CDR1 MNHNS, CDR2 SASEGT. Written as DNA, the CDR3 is TGTGCCAGCAGCTCCCTAGACAGGCATCAGCCCCAGCATTTT. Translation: CASSSLDRHQPQHF.

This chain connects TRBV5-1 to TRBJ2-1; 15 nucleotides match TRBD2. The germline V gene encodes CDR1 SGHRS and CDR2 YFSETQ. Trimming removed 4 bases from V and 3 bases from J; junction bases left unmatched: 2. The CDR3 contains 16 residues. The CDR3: CASSRTSGRGYNEQFF. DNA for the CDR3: TGCGCCAGCAGCAGGACTAGCGGGAGGGGCTACAATGAGCAGTTCTTC.

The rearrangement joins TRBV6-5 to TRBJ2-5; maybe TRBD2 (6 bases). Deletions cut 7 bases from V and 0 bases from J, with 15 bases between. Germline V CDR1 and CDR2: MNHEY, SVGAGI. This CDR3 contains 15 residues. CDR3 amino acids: CASKLRLADQETQYF. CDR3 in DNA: TGTGCCAGCAAACTACGATTAGCGGACCAAGAGACCCAGTACTTC.

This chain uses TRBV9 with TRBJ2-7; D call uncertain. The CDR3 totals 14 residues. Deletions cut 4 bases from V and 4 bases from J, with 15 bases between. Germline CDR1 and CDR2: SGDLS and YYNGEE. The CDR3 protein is CASSPQRFGYEQYF. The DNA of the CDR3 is TGTGCCAGCAGCCCCCAACGCTTTGGGTACGAGCAGTACTTC.

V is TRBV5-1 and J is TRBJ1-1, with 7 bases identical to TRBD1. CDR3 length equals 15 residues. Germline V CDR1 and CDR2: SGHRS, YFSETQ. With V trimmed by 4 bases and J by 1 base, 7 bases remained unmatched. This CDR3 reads CASSKLGGENTEAFF. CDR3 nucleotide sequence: TGCGCCAGCAGCAAGTTAGGGGGCGAGAACACTGAAGCTTTCTTT.